This T cell receptor beta chain was documented in a study of shared clonotypes between healthy human individuals. Here immunoSEQ multiplex PCR was the method, and the copy in TCRdb shows in-frame clones only, minus some. The sample records some 1.4 million clones, about 96% being singletons. The sequenced sample was naive CD4+ T cells sorted from blood. Subset noted: CD45RA+ positively selected. The receptor comes from a man aged 25-40 years in good health.

CDR3 loop: CARTGGSGAAYNEQFF. CDR3 coding DNA: TGTGCCAGAACGGGGGGAAGCGGGGCGGCCTACAATGAGCAGTTCTTC. The chain carries TRBV2 and TRBJ2-1; 7 nucleotides match TRBD2. Per germline, CDR1 SNHLY and CDR2 FYNNEI. CDR3 length equals 16 residues. V shed 9 bases and J 2 bases; nucleotides not matched to a gene: 13. The variable domain in full, completed from reference TRBV2 and TRBJ2-1, reads EPEVTQTPSHQVTQMGQEVILRCVPISNHLYFYWYRQILGQKVEFLVSFYNNEISEKSEIFDDQFSVERPDGSNFTLKIRSTKLEDSAMYFCARTGGSGAAYNEQFFGPGTRLTVL.